This T cell receptor (beta chain) was sequenced in a study of beta chain features in type 1 diabetes. Whole-study results and caveats: Type 1 diabetes patients had VDJ junctions that carried fewer insertions and more deletions. All four CD4+ subsets from Type 1 diabetes patients carried moderately but significantly shorter TCRB CDR3s.

cDNA synthesis used the whole RNA isolate, giving expressed TCRB sequences. Here immunoSEQ multiplex PCR was the method, and the copy in TCRdb shows in-frame clones only, minus some. This sample has 300,000 to 400,000 clones, with less than 15% found just once. Per donor, one heparinised blood draw averaged around 0.12 L. A CD45RO/CCR7/CD25/CD127/CD95/CD27 panel sorted naive, central memory, regulatory and stem cell-like memory CD4+ cells. V lost 7 bases and J 3 bases, leaving 13 bases between the germline ends. The CDR3 has 12 residues. Germline CDR1 is SQVTM and CDR2 is ANQGSEA. This clone was counted a few times. The target antigen is unknown.

The sequenced sample was naive CD4+ T cells from blood. This chain links TRBV29-1 with TRBJ2-7; tentatively, D is TRBD1 (5 bases). The clonotype was recovered from a woman younger than 30 with type 1 diabetes. The CDR3 sequence is CSGTSGNYEQYF. DNA of the CDR3: TGCAGCGGAACTTCAGGGAACTACGAGCAGTACTTC.